The 15 T cell receptor beta chains reported below all come from one sample, sequenced in a study of blood T cell repertoires in COVID-19. The repertoire was sequenced with immunoSEQ multiplex PCR; TCRdb's copy has only in-frame clones and lacks some. Found here are around 320,000 clones, 90% to 95% of them singletons; the top ten hold less than 4%. Source material: PBMCs or T cells enriched from blood (not recorded which). These receptors all come from a woman younger than 45 who had been exposed to COVID-19.

The V and J genes are TRBV5-4 and TRBJ2-1; no firm D call. The CDR3 runs 15 residues. Trimming shortened V by 1 base and J by 0 bases, and 8 bases separated the two germline ends. The germline gives CDR1 SGHNT, CDR2 YYREEE (reference sequence). CDR3 sequence (DNA): TGTGCCAGCAGCTTGTTGACAAGCTCCTACAATGAGCAGTTCTTC. Translating gives CASSLLTSSYNEQFF.

This chain links TRBV20-1 with TRBJ1-3, with 8 bases lining up with TRBD1. The CDR3 spans 11 residues. The trim removed 5 bases at V and 14 bases at J, leaving 8 bases unmatched. Germline CDR1 DFQATT, CDR2 SNEGSKA (reference sequence). The CDR3 nucleotides are TGCAGTGCTGGACAGGGATCGGGTGTATATTTT. Translated, it gives CSAGQGSGVYF.

The genes are TRBV4-2 and TRBJ2-4; TRBD2 matches 14 bases. Germline-derived CDR1 and CDR2 are LGHNA and YNFKEQ. This CDR3 region has 18 residues. V lost 4 bases to trimming and J lost 0 bases; unmatched junction nucleotides: 5. CDR3 amino acids: CASSPRLAGGQAKNIQYF. In DNA, the CDR3 is TGTGCCAGCAGCCCCCGACTAGCGGGGGGGCAAGCCAAAAACATTCAGTACTTC.

The chain joins TRBV4-1 to TRBJ2-3; 16 bases are shared with TRBD2. J was trimmed by 2 bases and V by 4 bases; bases with no gene match: 3. CDR1 MGHRA and CDR2 YSYEKL come from the germline V gene. The CDR3 is 17 residues long. The CDR3, as DNA: TGCGCCAGCAGCCGCGGGACTAGCGGGGGGGCCACAGATACGCAGTATTTT. It encodes CASSRGTSGGATDTQYF.

The gene calls are TRBV5-1 and TRBJ1-1; D remains ambiguous. Trimming shortened V by 0 bases and J by 0 bases, and 12 bases separated the two germline ends. The CDR3 has 16 amino acids. Germline V gene sequence: CDR1 SGHRS, CDR2 YFSETQ. CDR3 region: CASSLGFWGVNTEAFF. CDR3 nucleotide sequence: TGCGCCAGCAGCTTGGGTTTTTGGGGAGTGAACACTGAAGCTTTCTTT.

The chain links TRBV18 to TRBJ2-5; 7 positions match TRBD1. Looked up from germline, CDR1 is KGHSH and CDR2 is LQKENI. V was pared by 4 bases and J by 1 base, with 6 bases of the junction left unmatched. This CDR3 contains 15 residues. The DNA of the CDR3 is TGTGCCAGCTCACTCGGGACAGCTACCCAAGAGACCCAGTACTTC. As protein: CASSLGTATQETQYF.

The chain carries TRBV5-1 and TRBJ2-3, with 9 bases lining up with TRBD2. CDR1 SGHRS and CDR2 YFSETQ come from the germline V gene. This CDR3 has 17 amino acids. V shed 0 bases and J 4 bases; nucleotides not matched to a gene: 9. CDR3 residues: CASSLEIGLAGPDTQYF. In nucleotides, the CDR3 is TGCGCCAGCAGCTTGGAGATAGGGCTAGCGGGGCCAGATACGCAGTATTTT.

This chain joins TRBV6-2 or TRBV6-3 and TRBJ2-5; D might be TRBD1 (5 bases). The CDR3 is 12 amino acids. Germline V gene sequence: CDR1 MNHEY, CDR2 SVGEGT. Trimming cost V 5 bases and J 5 bases, with 9 bases left between them. The CDR3 sequence: CASSGARETQYF. The CDR3 bases are TGTGCCAGCAGTGGGGCACGTGAGACCCAGTACTTC.

This clone was seen a single time. The chain employs TRBV6-5 and TRBJ2-1, with TRBD1 as a possible D gene (6 bases). The CDR3 runs 14 residues. Germline V gene lookup returns CDR1 MNHEY and CDR2 SVGAGI. Trimming removed 9 bases from V and 5 bases from J, with 17 bases in between. The CDR3 loop reads CASIGTNANNEQFF. CDR3 in DNA: TGTGCCAGTATTGGGACAAATGCTAACAATGAGCAGTTCTTC.

This chain joins TRBV18 and TRBJ1-1; 9 bases line up with TRBD1. Trimming removed 6 bases from V and 4 bases from J; junction bases left unmatched: 3. The CDR3 runs to 13 residues. Germline values: CDR1 KGHSH, CDR2 LQKENI. The CDR3: CASSQTGGTEAFF. CDR3 nucleotides: TGTGCCAGCTCGCAGACAGGGGGCACTGAAGCTTTCTTT.

The chain employs TRBV20-1 and TRBJ2-4; possibly TRBD1 for D (6 bases). Deletions cut 3 bases from V and 5 bases from J, with 11 bases between. The CDR3 runs to 13 residues. The germline gives CDR1 DFQATT, CDR2 SNEGSKA (reference sequence). The CDR3 region has the DNA TGCAGTGCTAGTCCACGGACAGAAAACATTCAGTACTTC. It translates to CSASPRTENIQYF.

The genes are TRBV5-1 and TRBJ1-1; no clear D gene. Germline CDR1 reads SGHRS; CDR2 reads YFSETQ. CDR3 length: 16 amino acids. V shed 4 bases and J shed 1 base, with 17 bases lying between them. The CDR3 region is CASSLLALTSNTEAFF. The CDR3 DNA follows: TGCGCCAGCAGCCTCCTCGCTTTGACTTCGAACACTGAAGCTTTCTTT. Full variable domain (rest looked up from reference TRBV5-1 and TRBJ1-1): KAGVTQTPRYLIKTRGQQVTLSCSPISGHRSVSWYQQTPGQGLQFLFEYFSETQRNKGNFPGRFSGRQFSNSRSEMNVSTLELGDSALYLCASSLLALTSNTEAFFGQGTRLTVV.

CDR3 bases: TGTGCCAGCAGCAGGGGGCAGGGGACTAATGAAAAACTGTTTTTT. Translation gives CASSRGQGTNEKLFF. J is TRBJ1-4 and V is TRBV7-9, with 7 bases lining up with TRBD1. This CDR3 is built from 15 residues. V shed 5 bases, J shed 2 bases, and the junction held 5 bases outside the gene matches. Germline V lookup: CDR1 SEHNR, CDR2 FQNEAQ (reference sequence).

This chain uses TRBV2 with TRBJ1-3; tentatively, D is TRBD1 (6 bases). V lost 10 bases, J lost 0 bases, and 19 bases lay in between. Germline V CDR1 and CDR2: SNHLY, FYNNEI. The CDR3 is 16 residues long. The DNA for the CDR3 is TGTGCCACCTCAGAAGACAGGTTCCACTCTGGAAACACCATATATTTT. This gives the protein CATSEDRFHSGNTIYF.

This chain links TRBV11-1 with TRBJ2-6, with 10 bases lining up with TRBD1. With 4 bases clipped from V and 8 bases from J, the junction kept 5 bases outside the gene matches. The CDR3 extends over 15 amino acids. CDR1 and CDR2 (germline): SGHAT, FQDESV (reference sequence). This CDR3 is CASSWGTGVTNVLTF. As DNA, the CDR3 is TGTGCCAGCAGCTGGGGGACAGGGGTAACCAACGTCCTGACTTTC.